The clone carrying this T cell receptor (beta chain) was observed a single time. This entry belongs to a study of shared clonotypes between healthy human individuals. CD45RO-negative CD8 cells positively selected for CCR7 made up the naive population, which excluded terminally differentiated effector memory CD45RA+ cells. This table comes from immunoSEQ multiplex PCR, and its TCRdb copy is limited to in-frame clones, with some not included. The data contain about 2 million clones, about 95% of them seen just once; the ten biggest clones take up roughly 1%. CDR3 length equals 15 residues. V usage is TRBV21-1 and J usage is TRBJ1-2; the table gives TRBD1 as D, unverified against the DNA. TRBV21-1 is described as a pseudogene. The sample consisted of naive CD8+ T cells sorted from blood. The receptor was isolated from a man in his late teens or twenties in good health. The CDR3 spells CASSKNPTGDYGYTF. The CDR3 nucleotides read TGTGCCAGCAGCAAGAATCCGACAGGGGACTATGGCTACACCTTC.